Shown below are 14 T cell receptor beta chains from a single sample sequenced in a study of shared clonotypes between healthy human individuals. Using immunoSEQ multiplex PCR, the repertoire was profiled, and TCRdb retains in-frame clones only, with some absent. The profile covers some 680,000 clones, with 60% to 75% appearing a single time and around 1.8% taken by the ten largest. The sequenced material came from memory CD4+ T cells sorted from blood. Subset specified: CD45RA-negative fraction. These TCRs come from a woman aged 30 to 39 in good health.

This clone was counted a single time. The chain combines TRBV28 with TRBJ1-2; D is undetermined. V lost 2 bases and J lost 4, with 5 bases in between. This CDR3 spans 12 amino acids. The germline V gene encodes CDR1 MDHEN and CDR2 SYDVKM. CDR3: CASSLDIYGYTF. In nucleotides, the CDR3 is TGTGCCAGCAGTTTAGACATCTATGGCTACACCTTC.

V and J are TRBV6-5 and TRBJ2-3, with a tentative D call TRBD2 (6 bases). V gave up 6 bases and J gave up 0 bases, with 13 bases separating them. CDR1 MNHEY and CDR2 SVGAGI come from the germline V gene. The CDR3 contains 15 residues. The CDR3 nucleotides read TGTGCCAGCAGACCACCGGGACTTAGCACAGATACGCAGTATTTT. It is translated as CASRPPGLSTDTQYF.

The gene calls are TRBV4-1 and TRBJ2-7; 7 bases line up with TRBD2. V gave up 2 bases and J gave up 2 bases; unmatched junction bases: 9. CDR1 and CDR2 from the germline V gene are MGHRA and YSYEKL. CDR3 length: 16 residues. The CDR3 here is CASSQNPSGATYEQYF. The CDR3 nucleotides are TGCGCCAGCAGCCAAAATCCTAGCGGTGCAACCTACGAGCAGTACTTC.

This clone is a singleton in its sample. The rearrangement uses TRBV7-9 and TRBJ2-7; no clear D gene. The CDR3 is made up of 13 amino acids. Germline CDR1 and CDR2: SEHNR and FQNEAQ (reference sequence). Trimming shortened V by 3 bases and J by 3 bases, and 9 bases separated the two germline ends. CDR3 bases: TGTGCCAGCAGCTTTCCGGGTCTCTACGAGCAGTACTTC. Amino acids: CASSFPGLYEQYF.

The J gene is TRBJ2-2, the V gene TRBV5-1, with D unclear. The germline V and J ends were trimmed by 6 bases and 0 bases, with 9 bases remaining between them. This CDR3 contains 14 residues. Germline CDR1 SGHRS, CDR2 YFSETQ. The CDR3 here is CASKANTNTGELFF. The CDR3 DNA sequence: TGCGCCAGCAAAGCCAATACGAACACCGGGGAGCTGTTTTTT.

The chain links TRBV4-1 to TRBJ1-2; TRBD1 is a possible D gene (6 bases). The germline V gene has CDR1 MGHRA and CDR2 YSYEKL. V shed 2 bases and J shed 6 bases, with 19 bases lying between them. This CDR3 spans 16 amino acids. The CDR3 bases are TGCGCCAGCAGCCAACTAGTGCGACAGGCAGAGGATGGCTACACCTTC. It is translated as CASSQLVRQAEDGYTF.

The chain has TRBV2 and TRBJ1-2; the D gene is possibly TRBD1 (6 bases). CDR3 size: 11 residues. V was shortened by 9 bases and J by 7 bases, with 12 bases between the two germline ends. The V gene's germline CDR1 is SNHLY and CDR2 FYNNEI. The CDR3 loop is CASNRDRGYTF. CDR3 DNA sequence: TGTGCCAGTAACAGGGACCGTGGCTACACCTTC.

The CDR3 is CASSRSGDRVSNQPQHF. The CDR3 DNA reads as TGTGCCAGCAGTCGATCAGGGGACAGGGTGAGCAATCAGCCCCAGCATTTT. This chain uses TRBV27 with TRBJ1-5; TRBD1 matches at 9 bases. The ends lost 5 bases at V and 1 base at J; junction bases unmatched: 9. CDR1 is MNHEY and CDR2 is SMNVEV in the germline V gene (reference sequence). The CDR3 has 17 residues.

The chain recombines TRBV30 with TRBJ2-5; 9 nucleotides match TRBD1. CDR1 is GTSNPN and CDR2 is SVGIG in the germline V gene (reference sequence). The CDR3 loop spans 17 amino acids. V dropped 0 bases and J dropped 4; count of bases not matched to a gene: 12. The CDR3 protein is CAWSVRWVGQGGETQYF. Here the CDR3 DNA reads TGTGCCTGGAGTGTACGCTGGGTGGGACAGGGTGGAGAGACCCAGTACTTC.

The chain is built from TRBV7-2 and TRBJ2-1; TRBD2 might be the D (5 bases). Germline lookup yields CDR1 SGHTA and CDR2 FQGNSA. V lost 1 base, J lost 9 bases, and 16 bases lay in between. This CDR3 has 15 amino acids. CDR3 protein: CASSLGVGVVSEQFF. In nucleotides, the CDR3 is TGTGCCAGCAGCTTAGGCGTGGGAGTGGTCAGTGAGCAGTTCTTC.

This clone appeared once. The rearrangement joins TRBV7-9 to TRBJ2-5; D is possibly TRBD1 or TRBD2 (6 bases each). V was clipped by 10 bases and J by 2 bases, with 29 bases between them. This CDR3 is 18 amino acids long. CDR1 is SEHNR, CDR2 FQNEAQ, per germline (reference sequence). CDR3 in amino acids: CATTRGGGVEGVQETQYF. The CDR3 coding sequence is TGTGCCACCACTAGGGGAGGCGGGGTCGAGGGGGTACAAGAGACCCAGTACTTC.

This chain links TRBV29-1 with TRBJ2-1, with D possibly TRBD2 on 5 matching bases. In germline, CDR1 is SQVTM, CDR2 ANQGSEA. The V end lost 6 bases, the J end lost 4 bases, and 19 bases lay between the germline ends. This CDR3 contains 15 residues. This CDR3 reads CSVVPHSGGYNEQFF. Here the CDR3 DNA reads TGCAGCGTCGTCCCGCACTCCGGCGGGTACAATGAGCAGTTCTTC.

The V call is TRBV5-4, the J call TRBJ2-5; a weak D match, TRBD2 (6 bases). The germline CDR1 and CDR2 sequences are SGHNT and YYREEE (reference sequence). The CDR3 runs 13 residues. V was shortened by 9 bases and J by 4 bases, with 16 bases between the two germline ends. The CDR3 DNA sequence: TGTGCCACCGGTCTAGCGAGGCGAGAGACCCAGTACTTC. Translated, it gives CATGLARRETQYF.

CDR3 region: CASSLGYFELSSGNTIYF. The CDR3 coding sequence is TGTGCCAGCAGCTTAGGGTATTTCGAACTATCTTCTGGAAACACCATATATTTT. The rearrangement uses TRBV11-2 and TRBJ1-3; no reliable D call. Trimming removed 1 base at V and 1 base at J, with 17 bases between. The CDR3 loop spans 18 amino acids. Germline V gene data show CDR1 as SGHAT and CDR2 as FQNNGV.